Each of the 27 T cell receptor beta chains below was sequenced from the same sample in a study of glioma-infiltrating T cells after dendritic cell vaccination (dated by TCRdb to the mid-2010s). The time point label for this specimen denotes: after dendritic cell vaccination, including at tumor progression/relapse. The method was the immunoSEQ multiplex PCR assay. TCRdb took this table from immuneACCESS and kept in-frame rearrangements with V and J called. Such tables lack part of the clones; where checked against another copy, unresolved V genes explain under half of the gap, and the rest is unexplained. The sample table holds around 60,000 clones, of which roughly nine tenths were seen once. The ten biggest clones cover roughly 11% of the sample. This specimen consisted of blood, obtained after dendritic cell vaccination. All receptors derive from a human donor with glioblastoma.

The chain has TRBV11-3 and TRBJ2-6; D is possibly TRBD1 (5 bases). Trimming removed 1 base at V and 2 bases at J, with 6 bases between. The CDR3 contains 15 residues. Germline values: CDR1 SGHNT, CDR2 YENEEA. The CDR3 sequence: CASSLARAGANVLTF. The CDR3 DNA reads TGTGCCAGCAGCTTAGCCAGGGCTGGGGCCAACGTCCTGACTTTC.

Here the CDR3 DNA reads TGTGCCAGCAGCCGACTAGCGGGGGGCTACGAGCAGTACTTC. This gives the protein CASSRLAGGYEQYF. This sequence joins TRBV7-2 and TRBJ2-7; 13 nucleotides align to TRBD2. With V trimmed by 5 bases and J by 3 bases, 1 base remained unmatched. There are 14 residues in the CDR3. The germline CDR1 and CDR2 sequences are SGHTA and FQGNSA. Together with reference TRBV7-2 and TRBJ2-7, the CDR3 gives the full variable domain: GAGVSQSPSNKVTEKGKDVELRCDPISGHTALYWYRQSLGQGLEFLIYFQGNSAPDKSGLPSDRFSAERTGGSVSTLTIQRTQQEDSAVYLCASSRLAGGYEQYFGPGTRLTVT.

Only a few counts were recorded for this clone. The genes are TRBV27 and TRBJ1-5, with a possible D match to TRBD1 (6 bases). Germline V gene data show CDR1 as MNHEY and CDR2 as SMNVEV (reference sequence). Trimming cost V 6 bases and J 0 bases, with 24 bases left between them. The CDR3 is made up of 19 amino acids. The CDR3 protein is CASSTLTQGFINSNQPQHF. The CDR3, as DNA: TGTGCCAGCAGCACTCTGACCCAGGGGTTCATTAATAGCAATCAGCCCCAGCATTTT.

The CDR3 DNA is TGTGCCAGTAGTATCCTAGCATGGAATGAGCAGTTCTTC. As protein: CASSILAWNEQFF. V usage is TRBV19 and J usage is TRBJ2-1; D might be TRBD2 (5 bases). The CDR3 is made up of 13 amino acids. Trimming stripped 3 bases from V and 7 bases from J, with 10 bases between. Germline values: CDR1 LNHDA, CDR2 SQIVND (reference sequence).

The J gene is TRBJ1-5, the V gene TRBV7-8, with D unclear. V gave up 5 bases and J gave up 4 bases, with 18 bases separating them. This CDR3 comprises 16 residues. Germline CDR1 is SGHVS and CDR2 is FQNEAQ. The CDR3 protein is CASSPNAVGVNQPQHF. The DNA of the CDR3 is TGTGCCAGCAGCCCAAACGCCGTGGGAGTAAATCAGCCCCAGCATTTT.

V gene TRBV5-4 combines with J gene TRBJ1-1, with D tentatively TRBD1 (6 bases). V lost 0 bases to trimming and J lost 5 bases, with 14 bases between them. The germline V gene has CDR1 SGHNT and CDR2 YYREEE (reference sequence). The CDR3 covers 15 residues. CDR3 DNA: TGTGCCAGCAGCTTGGTCGGGACAAGATGGACTGAAGCTTTCTTT. It is translated as CASSLVGTRWTEAFF.

V gene TRBV9 combines with J gene TRBJ1-2, with TRBD1 matching 7 bases. The trim removed 3 bases at V and 4 bases at J, leaving 6 bases unmatched. This CDR3 has 14 amino acids. Germline V gene lookup returns CDR1 SGDLS and CDR2 YYNGEE. The CDR3 DNA follows: TGTGCCAGCAGCGGGGGGGACAGAAGCTATGGCTACACCTTC. Translating it yields CASSGGDRSYGYTF.

CDR3 nucleotide sequence: TGTGCCAGCAGCCCTGGGGGGTGGACGGTTTCCTACGAGCAGTACTTC. Translating gives CASSPGGWTVSYEQYF. The genes are TRBV7-2 and TRBJ2-7; D possibly corresponds to TRBD2 (6 bases). Germline assignment: CDR1 SGHTA and CDR2 FQGNSA. This CDR3 is built from 16 residues. Deletions cut 5 bases from V and 1 base from J, with 18 bases between. Together with reference TRBV7-2 and TRBJ2-7, the CDR3 gives the full variable domain: GAGVSQSPSNKVTEKGKDVELRCDPISGHTALYWYRQSLGQGLEFLIYFQGNSAPDKSGLPSDRFSAERTGGSVSTLTIQRTQQEDSAVYLCASSPGGWTVSYEQYFGPGTRLTVT.

The chain employs TRBV15 and TRBJ2-1, with TRBD2 matching 11 bases. CDR1 and CDR2 (germline): LNHNV, YYDKDF (reference sequence). The CDR3 spans 15 residues. J gave up 7 bases and V 4 bases, and 6 bases lay outside the gene matches. As DNA, the CDR3 is TGTGCCACCAGCAACCTAGCGGGAGGAGGGAATGAGCAGTTCTTC. Its protein product is CATSNLAGGGNEQFF.

Turning to this clone: One end of the junction does not line up with germline, which may come from a read error. The rearrangement uses TRBV16 and TRBJ1-1; 7 bases map to TRBD1. The CDR3 covers 11 residues. Germline CDR1 KGHSY, CDR2 FQNENV. CDR3 coding DNA: TGTGCCAGCAGCGGGCGGGGACAGCATTTTTTT. This sequence encodes CASSGRGQHFF.

The chain links TRBV7-2 to TRBJ2-5; 7 bases match TRBD2. Germline trimming cut 2 bases from V and 4 bases from J; bases unmatched to any gene: 4. In germline, CDR1 is SGHTA, CDR2 FQGNSA. This CDR3 spans 14 amino acids. CDR3 nucleotides: TGTGCCAGCAGCTTACGGGGGGTTCGAGAGACCCAGTACTTC. Translating it yields CASSLRGVRETQYF.

The gene calls are TRBV5-1 and TRBJ2-2, with D hard to call. Germline loops: CDR1 SGHRS, CDR2 YFSETQ. This CDR3 is 18 amino acids long. V lost 1 base to trimming and J lost 3 bases, with 19 bases between them. CDR3 region: CASSLISLSSAYTGELFF. CDR3 nucleotides: TGCGCCAGCAGCTTGATTTCCTTGTCAAGCGCCTACACCGGGGAGCTGTTTTTT. The full variable domain, with the rest looked up from reference TRBV5-1 and TRBJ2-2, is KAGVTQTPRYLIKTRGQQVTLSCSPISGHRSVSWYQQTPGQGLQFLFEYFSETQRNKGNFPGRFSGRQFSNSRSEMNVSTLELGDSALYLCASSLISLSSAYTGELFFGEGSRLTVL.

The V gene is TRBV6-1, the J gene TRBJ2-5, with TRBD1 matching over 7 bases. The J call may be faulty, since TRBJ2-7 better matches the DNA end. From germline, CDR1 is MNHNS and CDR2 SASEGT. The CDR3 is made up of 13 amino acids. The CDR3 sequence is CASSRGQAYEQYF. The CDR3 DNA follows: TGTGCCAGCAGTCGAGGACAGGCCTACGAGCAGTACTTC.

The CDR3 sequence is CASSPDAIPKGGETQYF. CDR3 sequence (DNA): TGTGCCAGCAGCCCAGACGCTATCCCTAAAGGCGGGGAGACCCAGTACTTC. The chain couples TRBV9 to TRBJ2-5; tentatively, D is TRBD2 (5 bases). CDR3 length: 17 residues. CDR1 is SGDLS and CDR2 is YYNGEE in the germline V gene. Trimming pared 4 bases from V and 5 bases from J, leaving 24 bases between.

The chain is built from TRBV2 and TRBJ2-5; 10 nucleotides match TRBD2. Germline V lookup: CDR1 SNHLY, CDR2 FYNNEI. The CDR3 consists of 14 residues. V trimming: 11 bases; J trimming: 4 bases; junction bases outside the gene matches: 10. The CDR3 DNA is TGTGCCCACGGAAGCGGGAGGGCCCCAGAGACCCAGTACTTC. This translates into CAHGSGRAPETQYF.

The V and J genes are TRBV7-9 and TRBJ2-2; TRBD2 is a possible D gene (6 bases). Between the trimmed V and J ends, which lost 4 bases and 6 bases, there was a span of 15 bases. The V gene's germline CDR1 is SEHNR and CDR2 FQNEAQ (reference sequence). The CDR3 extends over 15 amino acids. The DNA of the CDR3 is TGTGCCAGCAGCTCCCCGAGAGGGAGGTCCGGGGAGCTGTTTTTT. It translates to CASSSPRGRSGELFF.

The J gene is TRBJ1-2, the V gene TRBV6-6; D not resolved. Trimming cost V 6 bases and J 1 base, with 12 bases left between them. The CDR3 contains 14 residues. The germline gives CDR1 MNHNY, CDR2 SVGAGI (reference sequence). The CDR3 sequence: CASRRTGNNYGYTF. The CDR3 DNA reads as TGTGCCAGCAGACGGACGGGGAATAACTATGGCTACACCTTC.

Of note for this clone: The sample contains more than one DNA sequence encoding this CDR3. The chain couples TRBV14 to TRBJ1-2; no definite D call. The CDR3 loop spans 13 amino acids. Trimming took off 0 bases at V and 5 bases at J, with 7 bases between the two ends. Per the germline V gene, CDR1 is SGHDN and CDR2 is FVKESK. DNA for the CDR3: TGTGCCAGCAGCCAAGATTACTCTTATGGCTACACCTTC. Its translation is CASSQDYSYGYTF.

The chain is built from TRBV11-3 and TRBJ1-3; D ambiguous. CDR1 is SGHNT and CDR2 is YENEEA in the germline V gene. V lost 2 bases and J lost 0, with 5 bases in between. This CDR3 has 14 amino acids. The CDR3: CASSLPLSGNTIYF. The CDR3 DNA reads TGTGCCAGCAGCTTACCACTCTCTGGAAACACCATATATTTT.

This clone was seen only a few times. The genes are TRBV27 and TRBJ1-1; D gene unclear. The CDR3 is made up of 14 amino acids. V was pared by 3 bases and J by 3 bases, with 11 bases between. Germline V gives CDR1 MNHEY, CDR2 SMNVEV (reference sequence). For the CDR3, the DNA is TGTGCCAGCAGTTTCTCGTTCGGGGACACTGAAGCTTTCTTT. It specifies CASSFSFGDTEAFF.

The genes are TRBV5-1 and TRBJ2-7; TRBD2 agrees at 9 bases. Trimming removed 0 bases from V and 3 bases from J; junction bases left unmatched: 4. The CDR3 runs to 15 residues. The germline CDR1 and CDR2 sequences are SGHRS and YFSETQ. CDR3 DNA: TGCGCCAGCAGCTTGGGGTTAGCGGGAGTCTACGAGCAGTACTTC. Translated: CASSLGLAGVYEQYF.

This chain uses TRBV9 with TRBJ2-1; TRBD2 might be the D (5 bases). V lost 4 bases to trimming and J lost 4 bases, with 18 bases between them. Germline V gene sequence: CDR1 SGDLS, CDR2 YYNGEE. The CDR3 consists of 16 residues. In DNA, the CDR3 is TGTGCCAGCAGCTCTCTAGCCGATACCCGTTACAATGAGCAGTTCTTC. This translates into CASSSLADTRYNEQFF.

This chain uses TRBV19 with TRBJ2-1, with 14 nucleotides matching TRBD2. The V segment lost 3 bases and the J segment 4 bases; nucleotides outside the gene matches: 14. The CDR3 sequence is 20 residues long. CDR1 and CDR2 from the germline V gene are LNHDA and SQIVND (reference sequence). The CDR3 bases are TGTGCCAGTAGTATGTCCGCCGGGACTAGCGGGAGCCGACGGTACAATGAGCAGTTCTTC. This gives the protein CASSMSAGTSGSRRYNEQFF.

This clone was observed once. The chain joins TRBV7-2 to TRBJ1-1; perhaps TRBD1 as D (5 bases). Germline CDR1 SGHTA, CDR2 FQGNSA. V was pared by 1 base and J by 5 bases, with 11 bases between. The CDR3 is 14 amino acids. CDR3: CASSLEGVWTEAFF. CDR3 in DNA: TGTGCCAGCAGCTTAGAAGGGGTCTGGACTGAAGCTTTCTTT.

V usage is TRBV9 and J usage is TRBJ1-1, with a tentative D call TRBD1 (5 bases). The CDR3 has 14 residues. The germline gives CDR1 SGDLS, CDR2 YYNGEE. The ends were cut back, 0 bases at V and 3 bases at J, with 9 bases in the middle. The CDR3 loop reads CASSVAGGDTEAFF. DNA of the CDR3: TGTGCCAGCAGCGTAGCTGGAGGGGACACTGAAGCTTTCTTT.

This sequence joins TRBV6-1 and TRBJ1-6; D not resolved. The CDR3 sequence is 14 residues long. The germline V and J ends were trimmed by 6 bases and 4 bases, with 10 bases remaining between them. Germline CDR1 is MNHNS and CDR2 is SASEGT. The DNA of the CDR3 is TGTGCCAGCAGCCCCACCGGGTATAATTCACCCCTCCACTTT. The encoded protein is CASSPTGYNSPLHF.

The rearrangement uses TRBV7-3 and TRBJ1-1, with D perhaps matching TRBD1 (6 bases). Germline CDR1 and CDR2: SGHTA and FQGTGA. The CDR3 totals 14 residues. V was shortened by 3 bases and J by 2 bases, with 10 bases between the two germline ends. The CDR3 protein is CASSFGGLNTEAFF. The CDR3 DNA reads as TGTGCCAGCAGCTTCGGGGGGCTTAACACTGAAGCTTTCTTT.